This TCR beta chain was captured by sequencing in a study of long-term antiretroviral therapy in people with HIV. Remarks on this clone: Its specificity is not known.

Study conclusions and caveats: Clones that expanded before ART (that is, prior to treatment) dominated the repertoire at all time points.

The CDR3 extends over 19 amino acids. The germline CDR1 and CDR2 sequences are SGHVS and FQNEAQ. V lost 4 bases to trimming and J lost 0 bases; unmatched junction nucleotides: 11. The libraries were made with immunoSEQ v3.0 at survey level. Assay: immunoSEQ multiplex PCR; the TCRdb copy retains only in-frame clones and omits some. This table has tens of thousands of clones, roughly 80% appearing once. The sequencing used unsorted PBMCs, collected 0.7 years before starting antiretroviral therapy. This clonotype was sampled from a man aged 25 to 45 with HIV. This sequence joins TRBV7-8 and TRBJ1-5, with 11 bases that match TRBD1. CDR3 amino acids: CASSSPAGQGAYSNQPQHF. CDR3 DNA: TGTGCCAGCAGCTCTCCGGCCGGACAGGGGGCATATAGCAATCAGCCCCAGCATTTT.